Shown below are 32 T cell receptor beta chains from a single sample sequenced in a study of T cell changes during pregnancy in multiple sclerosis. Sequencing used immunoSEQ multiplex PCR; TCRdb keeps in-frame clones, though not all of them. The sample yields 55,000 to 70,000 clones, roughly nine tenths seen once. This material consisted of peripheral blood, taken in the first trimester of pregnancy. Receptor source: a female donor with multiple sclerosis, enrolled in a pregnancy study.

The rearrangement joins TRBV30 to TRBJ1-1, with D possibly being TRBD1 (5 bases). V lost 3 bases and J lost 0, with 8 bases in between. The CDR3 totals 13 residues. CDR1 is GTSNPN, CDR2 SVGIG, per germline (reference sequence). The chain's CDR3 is CAWSRVLNTEAFF. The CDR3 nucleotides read TGTGCCTGGAGCAGGGTGCTGAACACTGAAGCTTTCTTT.

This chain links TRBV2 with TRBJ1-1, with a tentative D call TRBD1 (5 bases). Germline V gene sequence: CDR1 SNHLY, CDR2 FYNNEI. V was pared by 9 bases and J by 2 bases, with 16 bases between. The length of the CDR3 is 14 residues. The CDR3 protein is CARLGGRRNTEAFF. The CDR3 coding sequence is TGTGCCAGACTGGGGGGTAGAAGAAACACTGAAGCTTTCTTT. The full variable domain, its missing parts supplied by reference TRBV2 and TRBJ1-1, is EPEVTQTPSHQVTQMGQEVILRCVPISNHLYFYWYRQILGQKVEFLVSFYNNEISEKSEIFDDQFSVERPDGSNFTLKIRSTKLEDSAMYFCARLGGRRNTEAFFGQGTRLTVV.

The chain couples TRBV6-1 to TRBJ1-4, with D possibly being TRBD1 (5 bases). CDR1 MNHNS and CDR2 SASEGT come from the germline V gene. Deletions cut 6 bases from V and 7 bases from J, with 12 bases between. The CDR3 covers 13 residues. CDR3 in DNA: TGTGCCAGCAGGGCAGGGCATCTTGAAAAACTGTTTTTT. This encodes CASRAGHLEKLFF.

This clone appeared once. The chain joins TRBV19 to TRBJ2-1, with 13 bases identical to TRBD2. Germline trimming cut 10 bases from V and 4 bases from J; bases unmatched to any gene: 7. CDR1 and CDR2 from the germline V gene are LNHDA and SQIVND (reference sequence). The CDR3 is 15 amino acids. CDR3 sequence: CATKLAGGPYNEQFF. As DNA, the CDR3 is TGTGCCACCAAACTAGCGGGAGGGCCTTACAATGAGCAGTTCTTC.

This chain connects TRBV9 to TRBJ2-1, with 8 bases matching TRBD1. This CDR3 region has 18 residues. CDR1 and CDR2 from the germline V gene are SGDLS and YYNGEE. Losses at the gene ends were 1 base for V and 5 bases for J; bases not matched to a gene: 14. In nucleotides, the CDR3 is TGTGCCAGCAGCGTAACTCTATATCCTAAGGGACAGGACAATGAGCAGTTCTTC. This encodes CASSVTLYPKGQDNEQFF. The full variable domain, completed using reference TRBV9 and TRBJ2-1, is DSGVTQTPKHLITATGQRVTLRCSPRSGDLSVYWYQQSLDQGLQFLIQYYNGEERAKGNILERFSAQQFPDLHSELNLSSLELGDSALYFCASSVTLYPKGQDNEQFFGPGTRLTVL.

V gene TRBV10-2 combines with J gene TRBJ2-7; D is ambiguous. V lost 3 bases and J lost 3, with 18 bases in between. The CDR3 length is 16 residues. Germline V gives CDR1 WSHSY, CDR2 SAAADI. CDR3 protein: CASSESILLPFYEQYF. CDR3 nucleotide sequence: TGCGCCAGCAGTGAAAGTATCCTACTCCCCTTCTACGAGCAGTACTTC.

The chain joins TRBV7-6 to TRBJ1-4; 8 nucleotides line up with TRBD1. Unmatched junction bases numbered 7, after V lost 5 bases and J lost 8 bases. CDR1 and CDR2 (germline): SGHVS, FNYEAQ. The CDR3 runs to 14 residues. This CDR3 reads CASSTGTGGEKLFF. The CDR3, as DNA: TGTGCCAGCAGCACCGGGACAGGTGGCGAAAAACTGTTTTTT.

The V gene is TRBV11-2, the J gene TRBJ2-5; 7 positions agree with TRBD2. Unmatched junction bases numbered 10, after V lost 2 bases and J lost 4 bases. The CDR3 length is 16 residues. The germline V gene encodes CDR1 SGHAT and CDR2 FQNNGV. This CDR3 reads CASSLMGGSEGETQYF. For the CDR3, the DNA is TGTGCCAGCAGCTTAATGGGGGGGAGTGAGGGAGAGACCCAGTACTTC.

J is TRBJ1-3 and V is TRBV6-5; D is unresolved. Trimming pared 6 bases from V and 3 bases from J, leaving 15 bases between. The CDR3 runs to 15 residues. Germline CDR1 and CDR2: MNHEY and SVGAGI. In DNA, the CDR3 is TGTGCCAGCAGGAGGGATACGGCGCGTGGAAACACCATATATTTT. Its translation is CASRRDTARGNTIYF.

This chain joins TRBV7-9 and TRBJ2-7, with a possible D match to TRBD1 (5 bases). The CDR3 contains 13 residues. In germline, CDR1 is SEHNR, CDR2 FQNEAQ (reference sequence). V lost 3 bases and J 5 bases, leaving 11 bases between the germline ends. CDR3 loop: CASSFPGQDEQYF. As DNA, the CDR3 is TGTGCCAGCAGCTTCCCAGGACAAGACGAGCAGTACTTC.

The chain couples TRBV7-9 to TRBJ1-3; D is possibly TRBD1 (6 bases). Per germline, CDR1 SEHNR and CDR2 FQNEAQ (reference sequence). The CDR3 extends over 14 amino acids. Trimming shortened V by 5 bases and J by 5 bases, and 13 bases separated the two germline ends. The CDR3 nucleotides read TGTGCCAGCAGCGGAGGGGGGGGGCGAAACACCATATATTTT. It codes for CASSGGGGRNTIYF.

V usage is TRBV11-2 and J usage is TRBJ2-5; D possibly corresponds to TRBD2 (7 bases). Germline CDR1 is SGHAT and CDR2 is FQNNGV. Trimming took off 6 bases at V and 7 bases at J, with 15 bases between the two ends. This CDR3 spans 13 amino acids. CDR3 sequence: CASSALATGTQYF. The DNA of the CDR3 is TGTGCCAGCAGTGCACTAGCGACAGGGACCCAGTACTTC.

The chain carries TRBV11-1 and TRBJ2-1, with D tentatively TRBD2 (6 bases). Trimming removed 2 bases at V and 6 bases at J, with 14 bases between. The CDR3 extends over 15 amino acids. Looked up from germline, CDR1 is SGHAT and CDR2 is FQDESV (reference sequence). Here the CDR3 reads CASSLQYWRGNEQFF. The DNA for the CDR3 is TGTGCCAGCAGCTTACAGTATTGGCGGGGCAATGAGCAGTTCTTC.

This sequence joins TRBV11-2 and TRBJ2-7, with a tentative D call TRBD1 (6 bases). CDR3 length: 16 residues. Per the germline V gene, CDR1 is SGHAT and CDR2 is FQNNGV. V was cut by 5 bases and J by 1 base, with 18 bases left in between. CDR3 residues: CASSPLNREGSYEQYF. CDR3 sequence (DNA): TGTGCCAGCAGCCCCCTGAACAGGGAAGGATCCTACGAGCAGTACTTC. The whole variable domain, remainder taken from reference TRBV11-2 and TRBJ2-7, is EAGVAQSPRYKIIEKRQSVAFWCNPISGHATLYWYQQILGQGPKLLIQFQNNGVVDDSQLPKDRFSAERLKGVDSTLKIQPAKLEDSAVYLCASSPLNREGSYEQYFGPGTRLTVT.

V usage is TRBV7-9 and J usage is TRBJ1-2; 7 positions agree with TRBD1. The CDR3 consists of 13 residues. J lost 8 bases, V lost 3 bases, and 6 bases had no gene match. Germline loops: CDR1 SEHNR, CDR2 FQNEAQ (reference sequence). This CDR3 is CASSFTGDGGYTF. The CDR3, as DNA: TGTGCCAGCAGCTTTACAGGGGACGGCGGCTACACCTTC.

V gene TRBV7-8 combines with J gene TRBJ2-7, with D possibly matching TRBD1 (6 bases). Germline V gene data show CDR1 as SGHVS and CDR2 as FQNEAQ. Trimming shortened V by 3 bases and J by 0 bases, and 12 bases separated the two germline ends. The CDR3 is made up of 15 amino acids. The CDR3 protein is CASSLDRSLSYEQYF. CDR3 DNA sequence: TGTGCCAGCAGCTTGGACAGATCTCTCTCCTACGAGCAGTACTTC.

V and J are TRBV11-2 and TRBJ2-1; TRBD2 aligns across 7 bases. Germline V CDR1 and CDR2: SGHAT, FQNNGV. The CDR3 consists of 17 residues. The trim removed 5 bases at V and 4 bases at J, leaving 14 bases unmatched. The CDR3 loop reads CASSPTGWGGKYNEQFF. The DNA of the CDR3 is TGTGCCAGCAGCCCGACCGGGTGGGGGGGTAAATACAATGAGCAGTTCTTC.

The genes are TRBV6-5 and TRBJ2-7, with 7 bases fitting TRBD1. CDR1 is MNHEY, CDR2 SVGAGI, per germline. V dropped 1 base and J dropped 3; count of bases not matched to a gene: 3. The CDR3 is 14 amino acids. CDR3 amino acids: CASSYFGQDYEQYF. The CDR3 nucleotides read TGTGCCAGCAGTTACTTCGGACAGGACTACGAGCAGTACTTC.

This CDR3 reads CSGRQGAQETQYF. In DNA form, the CDR3 reads TGCAGCGGCAGACAGGGAGCCCAAGAGACCCAGTACTTC. The chain employs TRBV29-1 and TRBJ2-5; 7 bases are shared with TRBD1. Germline CDR1 and CDR2: SQVTM and ANQGSEA. CDR3 size: 13 residues. V lost 7 bases to trimming and J lost 1 base; unmatched junction nucleotides: 6.

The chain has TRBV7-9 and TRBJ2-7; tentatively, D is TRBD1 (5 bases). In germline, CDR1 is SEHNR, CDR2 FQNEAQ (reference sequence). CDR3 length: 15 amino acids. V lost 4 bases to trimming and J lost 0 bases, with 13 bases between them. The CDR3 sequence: CASSSPRQGSYEQYF. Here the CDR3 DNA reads TGTGCCAGCAGCTCTCCTCGCCAGGGCTCCTACGAGCAGTACTTC.

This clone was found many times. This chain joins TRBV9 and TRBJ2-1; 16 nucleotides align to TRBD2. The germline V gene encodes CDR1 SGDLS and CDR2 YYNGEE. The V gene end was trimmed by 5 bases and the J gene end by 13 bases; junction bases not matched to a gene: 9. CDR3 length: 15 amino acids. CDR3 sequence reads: CASSGGTSGRVPQFF. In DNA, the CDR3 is TGTGCCAGCAGTGGGGGGACTAGCGGGAGGGTACCCCAGTTCTTC.

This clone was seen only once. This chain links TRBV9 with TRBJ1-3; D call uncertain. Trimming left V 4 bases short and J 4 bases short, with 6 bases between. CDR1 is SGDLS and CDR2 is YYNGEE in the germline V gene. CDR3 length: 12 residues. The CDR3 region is CASSTRGNTIYF. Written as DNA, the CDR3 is TGTGCCAGCAGCACCCGGGGAAACACCATATATTTT.

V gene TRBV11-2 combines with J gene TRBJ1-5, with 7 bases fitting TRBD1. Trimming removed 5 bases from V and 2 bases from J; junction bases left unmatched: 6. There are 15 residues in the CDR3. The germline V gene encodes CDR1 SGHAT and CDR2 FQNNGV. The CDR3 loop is CASSQTGDGNQPQHF. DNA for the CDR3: TGTGCCAGCAGCCAAACAGGGGACGGCAATCAGCCCCAGCATTTT.

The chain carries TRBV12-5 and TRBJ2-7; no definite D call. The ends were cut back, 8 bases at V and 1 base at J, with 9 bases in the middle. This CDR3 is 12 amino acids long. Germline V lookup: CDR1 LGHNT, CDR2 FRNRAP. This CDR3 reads CASSGLSYEQYF. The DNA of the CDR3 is TGTGCTAGTTCAGGCCTATCCTACGAGCAGTACTTC. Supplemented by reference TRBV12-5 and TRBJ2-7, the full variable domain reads DARVTQTPRHKVTEMGQEVTMRCQPILGHNTVFWYRQTMMQGLELLAYFRNRAPLDDSGMPKDRFSAEMPDATLATLKIQPSEPRDSAVYFCASSGLSYEQYFGPGTRLTVT.

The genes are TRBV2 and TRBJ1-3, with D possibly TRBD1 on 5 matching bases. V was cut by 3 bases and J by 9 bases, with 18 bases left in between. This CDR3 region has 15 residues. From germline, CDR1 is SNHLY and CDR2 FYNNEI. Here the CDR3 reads CASSDGGADLSTIYF. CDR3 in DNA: TGTGCCAGCAGTGATGGCGGGGCCGATCTAAGCACCATATATTTT.

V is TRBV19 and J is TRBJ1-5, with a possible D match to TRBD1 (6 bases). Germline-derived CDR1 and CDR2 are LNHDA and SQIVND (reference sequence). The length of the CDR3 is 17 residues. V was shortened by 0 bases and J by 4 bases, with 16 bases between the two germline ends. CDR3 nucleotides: TGTGCCAGTAGTATAGACCACGGACAGAGGAAAAATCAGCCCCAGCATTTT. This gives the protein CASSIDHGQRKNQPQHF.

The DNA for the CDR3 is TGTGCCAGCACCCTCGGGACAGGGGCATTCATGAACACTGAAGCTTTCTTT. It yields the protein CASTLGTGAFMNTEAFF. The V call is TRBV2, the J call TRBJ1-1; 10 bases agree with TRBD1. CDR1 and CDR2 (germline): SNHLY, FYNNEI. There are 17 residues in the CDR3. Unmatched junction bases numbered 11, after V lost 7 bases and J lost 0 bases. The full variable domain, rest sourced from reference TRBV2 and TRBJ1-1, is EPEVTQTPSHQVTQMGQEVILRCVPISNHLYFYWYRQILGQKVEFLVSFYNNEISEKSEIFDDQFSVERPDGSNFTLKIRSTKLEDSAMYFCASTLGTGAFMNTEAFFGQGTRLTVV.

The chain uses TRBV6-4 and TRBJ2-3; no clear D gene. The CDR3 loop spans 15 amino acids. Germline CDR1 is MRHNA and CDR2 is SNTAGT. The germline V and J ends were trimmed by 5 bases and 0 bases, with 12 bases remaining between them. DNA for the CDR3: TGTGCCAGCAGTCAAGAACCACGGAGCACAGATACGCAGTATTTT. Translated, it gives CASSQEPRSTDTQYF.

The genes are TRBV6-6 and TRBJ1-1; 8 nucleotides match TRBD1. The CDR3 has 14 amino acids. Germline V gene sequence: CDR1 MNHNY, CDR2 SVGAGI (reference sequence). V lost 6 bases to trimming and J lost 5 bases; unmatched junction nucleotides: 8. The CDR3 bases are TGTGCCAGCAGCCAACTACAGGGGGGGACTGAAGCTTTCTTT. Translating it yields CASSQLQGGTEAFF.

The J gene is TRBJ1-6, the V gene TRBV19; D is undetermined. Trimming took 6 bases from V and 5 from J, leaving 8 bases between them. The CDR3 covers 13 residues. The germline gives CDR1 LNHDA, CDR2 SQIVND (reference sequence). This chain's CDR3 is CASRAVDNSPLHF. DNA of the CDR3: TGTGCCAGTAGGGCAGTCGATAATTCACCCCTCCACTTT.

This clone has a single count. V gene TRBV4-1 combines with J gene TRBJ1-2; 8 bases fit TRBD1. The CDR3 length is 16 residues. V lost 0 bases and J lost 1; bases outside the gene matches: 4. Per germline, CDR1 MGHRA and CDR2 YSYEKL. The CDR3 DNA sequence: TGCGCCAGCAGCCAAGATCCGACAGGGGTTAACTATGGCTACACCTTC. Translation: CASSQDPTGVNYGYTF.

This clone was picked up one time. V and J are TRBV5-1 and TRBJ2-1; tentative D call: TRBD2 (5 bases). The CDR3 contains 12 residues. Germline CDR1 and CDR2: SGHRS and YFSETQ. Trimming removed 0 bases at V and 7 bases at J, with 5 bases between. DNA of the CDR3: TGCGCCAGCAGCTTGGCGGGAAATGAGCAGTTCTTC. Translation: CASSLAGNEQFF.